This T cell receptor (beta chain) was captured in a study of blood T cell repertoires in COVID-19. Measured with immunoSEQ multiplex PCR; TCRdb has only the in-frame clones, and not every one. In the table there are about 80,000 clones, roughly 80% of which are singletons. This CDR3 region has 15 residues. Per the germline V gene, CDR1 is SGHRS and CDR2 is YFSETQ. V lost 0 bases and J lost 4, with 10 bases in between. V and J are TRBV5-1 and TRBJ2-2; D unclear. This receptor was identified in a man older than 75 with acute or convalescent COVID-19. Sequencing was carried out using peripheral blood. Here the CDR3 reads CASSLGPESTGELFF. The CDR3, as DNA: TGCGCCAGCAGCTTGGGGCCAGAATCCACCGGGGAGCTGTTTTTT.